This T cell receptor beta chain emerged from a study of monozygotic twins with inflammatory bowel disease. Germline V lookup: CDR1 MNHEY, CDR2 SVGAGI. This CDR3 has 16 residues. TCRdb re-called the 5' RACE reads and catalogs CDR3 proteins one per entry, DNA excluded. This table holds some 330,000 distinct CDR3 sequences. The chain recombines TRBV6-5 with TRBJ2-2. This TCR was recovered from a human donor with ulcerative colitis or Crohn's disease, or a healthy co-twin of an affected twin (not recorded which). The source material was blood. CDR3 loop: CASSYPTGSNTGELFF.